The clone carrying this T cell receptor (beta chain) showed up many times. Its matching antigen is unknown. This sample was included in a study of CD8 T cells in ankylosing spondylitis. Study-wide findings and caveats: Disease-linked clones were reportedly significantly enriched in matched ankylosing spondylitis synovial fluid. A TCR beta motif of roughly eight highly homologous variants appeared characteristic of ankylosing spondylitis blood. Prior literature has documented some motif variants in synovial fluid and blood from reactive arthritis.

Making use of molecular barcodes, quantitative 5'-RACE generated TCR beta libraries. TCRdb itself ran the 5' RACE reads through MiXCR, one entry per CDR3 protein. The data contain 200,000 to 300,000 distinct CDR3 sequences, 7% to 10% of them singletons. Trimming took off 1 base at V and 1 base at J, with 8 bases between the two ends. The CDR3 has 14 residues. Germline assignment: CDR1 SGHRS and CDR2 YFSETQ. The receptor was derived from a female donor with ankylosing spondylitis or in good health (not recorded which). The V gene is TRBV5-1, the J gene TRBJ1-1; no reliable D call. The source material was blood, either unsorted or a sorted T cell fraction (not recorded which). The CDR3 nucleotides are TGCGCCAGCAGCTTGTCGGCAGCGAACACTGAAGCTTTCTTT. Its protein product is CASSLSAANTEAFF.